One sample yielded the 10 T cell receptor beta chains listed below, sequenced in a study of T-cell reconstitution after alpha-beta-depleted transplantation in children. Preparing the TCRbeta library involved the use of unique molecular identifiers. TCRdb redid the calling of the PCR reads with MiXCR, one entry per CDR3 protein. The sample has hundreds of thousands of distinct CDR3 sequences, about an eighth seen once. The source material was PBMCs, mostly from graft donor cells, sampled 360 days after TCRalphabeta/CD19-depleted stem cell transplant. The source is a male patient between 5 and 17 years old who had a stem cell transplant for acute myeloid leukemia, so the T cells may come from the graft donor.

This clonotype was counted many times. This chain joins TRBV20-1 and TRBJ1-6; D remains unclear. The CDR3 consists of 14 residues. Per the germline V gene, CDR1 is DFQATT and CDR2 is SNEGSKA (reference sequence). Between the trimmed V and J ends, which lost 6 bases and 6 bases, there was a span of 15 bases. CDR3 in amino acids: CSASPPATNSPLHF. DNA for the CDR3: TGCAGTGCCAGCCCCCCTGCGACTAATTCACCCCTCCACTTT.

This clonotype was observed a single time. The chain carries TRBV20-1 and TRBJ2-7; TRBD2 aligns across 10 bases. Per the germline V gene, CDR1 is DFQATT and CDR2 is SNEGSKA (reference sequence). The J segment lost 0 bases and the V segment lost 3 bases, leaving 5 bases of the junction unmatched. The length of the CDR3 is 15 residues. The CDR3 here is CSASLAGGPSYEQYF. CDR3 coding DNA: TGCAGTGCTAGTTTAGCGGGAGGTCCCTCCTACGAGCAGTACTTC.

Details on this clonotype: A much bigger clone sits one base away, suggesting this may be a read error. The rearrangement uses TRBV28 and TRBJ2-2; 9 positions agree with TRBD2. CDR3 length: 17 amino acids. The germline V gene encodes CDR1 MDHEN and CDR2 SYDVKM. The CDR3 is CASILYTLAGYTGELFF. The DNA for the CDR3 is TGTGCCAGCATTTTATATACCCTAGCGGGGTACACCGGGGAGCTGTTTTTT.

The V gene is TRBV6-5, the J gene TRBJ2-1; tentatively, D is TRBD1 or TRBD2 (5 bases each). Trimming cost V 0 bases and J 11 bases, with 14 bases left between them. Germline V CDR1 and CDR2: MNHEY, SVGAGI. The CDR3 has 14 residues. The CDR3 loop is CASSYSRDPMKQFF. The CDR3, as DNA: TGTGCCAGCAGTTACTCGAGGGACCCAATGAAGCAGTTCTTC.

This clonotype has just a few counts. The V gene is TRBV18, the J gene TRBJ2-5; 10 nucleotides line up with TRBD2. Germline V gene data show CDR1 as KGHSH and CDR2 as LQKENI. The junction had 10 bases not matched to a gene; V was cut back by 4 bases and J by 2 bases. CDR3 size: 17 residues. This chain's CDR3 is CASSLLETSGPQETQYF. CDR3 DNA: TGTGCCAGCTCACTCTTGGAGACTAGCGGGCCTCAAGAGACCCAGTACTTC.

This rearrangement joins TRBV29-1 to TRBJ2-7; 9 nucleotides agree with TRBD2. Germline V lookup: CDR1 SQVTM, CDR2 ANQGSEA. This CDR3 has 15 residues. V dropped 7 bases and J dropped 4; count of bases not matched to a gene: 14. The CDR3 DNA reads TGCAGCGCCGTCGGTTTACTAGCGGGTGGTTACGAGCAGTACTTC. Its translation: CSAVGLLAGGYEQYF.

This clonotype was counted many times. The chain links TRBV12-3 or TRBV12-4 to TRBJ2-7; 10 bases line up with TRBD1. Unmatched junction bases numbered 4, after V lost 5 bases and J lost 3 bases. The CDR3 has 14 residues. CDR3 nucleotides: TGTGCCAGCAGTCATGACAGGGGGCTCTACGAGCAGTACTTC. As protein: CASSHDRGLYEQYF.

In nucleotides, the CDR3 is TGTGCCAGCAGTTTATCAGGGGGCCCCCACGAGCAGTACTTC. Its protein is CASSLSGGPHEQYF. V usage is TRBV12-3 or TRBV12-4 and J usage is TRBJ2-7, with 8 bases identical to TRBD1. V lost 2 bases, J lost 5 bases, and 5 bases stayed unmatched. The CDR3 runs 14 residues.

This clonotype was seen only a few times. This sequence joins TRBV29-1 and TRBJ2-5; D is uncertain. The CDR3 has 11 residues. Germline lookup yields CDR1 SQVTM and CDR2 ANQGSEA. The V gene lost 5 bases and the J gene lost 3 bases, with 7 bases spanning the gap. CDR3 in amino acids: CSVCLEETQYF. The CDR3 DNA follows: TGCAGCGTTTGTTTAGAAGAGACCCAGTACTTC.

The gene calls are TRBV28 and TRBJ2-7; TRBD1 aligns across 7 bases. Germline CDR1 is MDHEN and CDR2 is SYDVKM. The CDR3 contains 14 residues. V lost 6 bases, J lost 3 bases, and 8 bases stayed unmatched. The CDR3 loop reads CASSRGGWGYEQYF. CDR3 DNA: TGTGCCAGCAGCAGAGGGGGCTGGGGCTACGAGCAGTACTTC.